A selection of T cell receptor beta chains follows, all from one sample in a study of response to subunit inactivated influenza vaccine. TCRdb re-called the RT-PCR reads with MiXCR, one entry per CDR3 protein. The table includes about 700,000 distinct CDR3 sequences, less than 20% detected once. The sample consisted of PBMCs from blood, taken 11 to 12 days after vaccination. These receptors originate from a man over 45 who received an inactivated influenza vaccine. The CDR3 runs from the conserved cysteine through the conserved F or W. Each record gives: J gene, clone size, V gene, D gene, CDR3 DNA, CDR3 protein. D genes are given only for firm matches. A clone size is listed for some rows: how often the clone was seen (once, few, many), or a class if it is expanded.

j_call: TRBJ2-1; clone_size: .; v_call: TRBV4-3; d_call: .; cdr3_nt: TGCGCCAGCAGCCAAGATTTGCCTGGGCAGACCTCCTACAATGAGCAGTTCTTC; cdr3_aa: CASSQDLPGQTSYNEQFF
j_call: TRBJ1-6; clone_size: few; v_call: TRBV3-1; d_call: .; cdr3_nt: TGTGCCAGCAGCCACCCCGGGACACACTATAATTCACCCCTCCACTTT; cdr3_aa: CASSHPGTHYNSPLHF
j_call: TRBJ1-1; clone_size: .; v_call: TRBV28; d_call: .; cdr3_nt: TGTGCCAGCACCCGGGGCACTGAAGCTTTCTTT; cdr3_aa: CASTRGTEAFF
j_call: TRBJ2-7; clone_size: .; v_call: TRBV10-2; d_call: TRBD1; cdr3_nt: TGCGCCAGCAGTTCCGGACAGGGAGTAGGTAACGAGCAGTACTTC; cdr3_aa: CASSSGQGVGNEQYF
j_call: TRBJ1-3; clone_size: .; v_call: TRBV29-1; d_call: .; cdr3_nt: TGCAGCGCCTCCTCGGACGCAGCCTCTGGAAACACCATATATTTT; cdr3_aa: CSASSDAASGNTIYF
j_call: TRBJ2-3; clone_size: .; v_call: TRBV7-6; d_call: .; cdr3_nt: TGTGCCAGCAGCCTGGCACCGGGGGTTAGCACAGATACGCAGTATTTT; cdr3_aa: CASSLAPGVSTDTQYF
j_call: TRBJ2-7; clone_size: few; v_call: TRBV5-1; d_call: .; cdr3_nt: TGCGCCAGCGCCCGGGGGACGACCTACGAGCAGTACTTC; cdr3_aa: CASARGTTYEQYF
j_call: TRBJ2-3; clone_size: few; v_call: TRBV3-1; d_call: .; cdr3_nt: TGTGCCAGCAGCCAAGACGGGCATCGGGCAGATACGCAGTATTTT; cdr3_aa: CASSQDGHRADTQYF
j_call: TRBJ1-4; clone_size: many; v_call: TRBV18; d_call: TRBD1; cdr3_nt: TGTGCCAGCACGGTACAGGGGACCAATGAAAAACTGTTTTTT; cdr3_aa: CASTVQGTNEKLFF
j_call: TRBJ2-6; clone_size: few; v_call: TRBV14; d_call: .; cdr3_nt: TGTGCCAGCAGCCGCTCCACCCCCCTCTCTGGGGCCAACGTCCTGACTTTC; cdr3_aa: CASSRSTPLSGANVLTF
j_call: TRBJ2-1; clone_size: many; v_call: TRBV3-1; d_call: .; cdr3_nt: TGTGCCATCTCGACCGGGCTAGCCGACTACAATGAGCAGTTCTTC; cdr3_aa: CAISTGLADYNEQFF
j_call: TRBJ2-7; clone_size: .; v_call: TRBV4-2; d_call: .; cdr3_nt: TGTGCCAGCAGCACCTGGGACACCTACGAGCAGTACTTC; cdr3_aa: CASSTWDTYEQYF
j_call: TRBJ2-3; clone_size: few; v_call: TRBV29-1; d_call: TRBD2; cdr3_nt: TGCAGCGTTGAAGATCCCCCGGGGGGTAGCGGGAGGGCCCTCGATACGCAGTATTTT; cdr3_aa: CSVEDPPGGSGRALDTQYF
j_call: TRBJ2-5; clone_size: .; v_call: TRBV27; d_call: TRBD2; cdr3_nt: TGTGCCAGCAGTTCCGGACTAGGAAGGGAGACCCAGTACTTC; cdr3_aa: CASSSGLGRETQYF
j_call: TRBJ2-7; clone_size: few; v_call: TRBV5-1; d_call: .; cdr3_nt: TGCGCCAGCAGCAGGGACGTCGAGCAGTACTTC; cdr3_aa: CASSRDVEQYF
j_call: TRBJ2-7; clone_size: .; v_call: TRBV2; d_call: .; cdr3_nt: TGTGCCAGCAGCGACGGTCAGTCCTACGAGCAGTACTTC; cdr3_aa: CASSDGQSYEQYF
j_call: TRBJ1-5; clone_size: .; v_call: TRBV19; d_call: .; cdr3_nt: TGTGCCAGTATGTACGGACTCAATCAGCCCCAGCATTTT; cdr3_aa: CASMYGLNQPQHF
j_call: TRBJ2-4; clone_size: few; v_call: TRBV4-2; d_call: .; cdr3_nt: TGTGCCAGCAGCCAAGATGCAGGGCGTGGGACCAAAAACATTCAGTACTTC; cdr3_aa: CASSQDAGRGTKNIQYF
j_call: TRBJ1-5; clone_size: .; v_call: TRBV12-3/TRBV12-4; d_call: .; cdr3_nt: TGTGCCAGCAGATTAGCAGGGAACGGACAGCCCCAGCATTTT; cdr3_aa: CASRLAGNGQPQHF
j_call: TRBJ2-2; clone_size: .; v_call: TRBV24-1; d_call: TRBD1; cdr3_nt: TGTGCCACCAGTGATTTAAGGACAGGCACCGGGGAGCTGTTTTTT; cdr3_aa: CATSDLRTGTGELFF
j_call: TRBJ2-5; clone_size: .; v_call: TRBV18; d_call: .; cdr3_nt: TGTGCCAGCTCACTCACAGGGTACGACGAGACCCAGTACTTC; cdr3_aa: CASSLTGYDETQYF
j_call: TRBJ1-5; clone_size: .; v_call: TRBV7-9; d_call: TRBD1; cdr3_nt: TGTGCCAGCAGCCCAGGGATAGGGGGCCAGCCCCAGCATTTT; cdr3_aa: CASSPGIGGQPQHF
j_call: TRBJ2-7; clone_size: .; v_call: TRBV5-1; d_call: .; cdr3_nt: TGCGCCAGCAGCCCGGCGCAGGGTAAGTACGAGCAGTACTTC; cdr3_aa: CASSPAQGKYEQYF
j_call: TRBJ1-3; clone_size: .; v_call: TRBV7-2; d_call: .; cdr3_nt: TGTGCCAGCAGCCCCGCGGACACCATATATTTT; cdr3_aa: CASSPADTIYF
j_call: TRBJ2-2; clone_size: few; v_call: TRBV9; d_call: TRBD2; cdr3_nt: TGTGCCAGCAGCGGACCTAACCCGGGACTAGTCACCGGGGAGCTGTTTTTT; cdr3_aa: CASSGPNPGLVTGELFF
j_call: TRBJ2-1; clone_size: .; v_call: TRBV29-1; d_call: .; cdr3_nt: TGCAGCGTTGAGAGGCAGTACAATGAGCAGTTCTTC; cdr3_aa: CSVERQYNEQFF
j_call: TRBJ2-1; clone_size: .; v_call: TRBV6-2/TRBV6-3; d_call: .; cdr3_nt: TGTGCCAGCAGCCGTTGGAAATACCTATACAATGAGCAGTTCTTC; cdr3_aa: CASSRWKYLYNEQFF
j_call: TRBJ1-2; clone_size: .; v_call: TRBV29-1; d_call: .; cdr3_nt: TGCAGCGTTAAACACAGGGCTGCTAACTATGGCTACACCTTC; cdr3_aa: CSVKHRAANYGYTF
j_call: TRBJ1-1; clone_size: few; v_call: TRBV20-1; d_call: .; cdr3_nt: TGCAGTGTTAAACAGGGCAGGGGTGAAGCTTTCTTT; cdr3_aa: CSVKQGRGEAFF
j_call: TRBJ2-1; clone_size: few; v_call: TRBV5-1; d_call: .; cdr3_nt: TGCGCCAGCAGCTTTTCGGCTAACTCCTACAATGAGCAGTTCTTC; cdr3_aa: CASSFSANSYNEQFF
j_call: TRBJ1-5; clone_size: many; v_call: TRBV7-2; d_call: .; cdr3_nt: TGTGCCAGCAGCTTAAAAGTTAATCAGCCCCAGCATTTT; cdr3_aa: CASSLKVNQPQHF
j_call: TRBJ2-7; clone_size: .; v_call: TRBV28; d_call: .; cdr3_nt: TGTGCCAGCAGTTTCAGTTCTACCGGGACAATCTTACCCCACGAGCAGTACTTC; cdr3_aa: CASSFSSTGTILPHEQYF
j_call: TRBJ1-2; clone_size: .; v_call: TRBV6-5; d_call: .; cdr3_nt: TGTGCCAGCAGTTACTCGACTCCTAACAATGGCTACACCTTC; cdr3_aa: CASSYSTPNNGYTF
j_call: TRBJ2-7; clone_size: .; v_call: TRBV12-3/TRBV12-4; d_call: TRBD1; cdr3_nt: TGTGCCAGCAGTTCGGACAGGGGAGGCGAGCAGTACTTC; cdr3_aa: CASSSDRGGEQYF
j_call: TRBJ1-4; clone_size: .; v_call: TRBV6-1; d_call: .; cdr3_nt: TGTGCCAGCACGGGATCGTGGGCCGAAAAACTGTTTTTT; cdr3_aa: CASTGSWAEKLFF
j_call: TRBJ1-5; clone_size: few; v_call: TRBV6-5; d_call: .; cdr3_nt: TGTGCCAGCAGTTACGAGGCAGGGGTCAATCAGCCCCAGCATTTT; cdr3_aa: CASSYEAGVNQPQHF
j_call: TRBJ2-7; clone_size: .; v_call: TRBV7-2; d_call: .; cdr3_nt: TGTGCCAGCAGCTTAGTTGGGGGACGCAACTCCTACGAGCAGTACTTC; cdr3_aa: CASSLVGGRNSYEQYF
j_call: TRBJ2-6; clone_size: .; v_call: TRBV7-8; d_call: .; cdr3_nt: TGTGCCAGCAGCTTTAGGGGGGCAAACGTCCTGACTTTC; cdr3_aa: CASSFRGANVLTF
j_call: TRBJ2-5; clone_size: .; v_call: TRBV6-2/TRBV6-3; d_call: .; cdr3_nt: TGTGCCAGCAGCTCCGGCAAGGGGATAAGGACGGAGACCCAGTACTTC; cdr3_aa: CASSSGKGIRTETQYF
j_call: TRBJ2-3; clone_size: few; v_call: TRBV29-1; d_call: TRBD1; cdr3_nt: TGCAGCGCTGCGGGACAGGGCACAGATACGCAGTATTTT; cdr3_aa: CSAAGQGTDTQYF
j_call: TRBJ2-7; clone_size: many; v_call: TRBV5-1; d_call: .; cdr3_nt: TGCGCCAGCAGCTTGGCCCCGGGGGAGCAGTACTTC; cdr3_aa: CASSLAPGEQYF
j_call: TRBJ1-5; clone_size: .; v_call: TRBV20-1; d_call: TRBD1; cdr3_nt: TGCAGTGCCGTACAGGGGGCTAGCAATCAGCCCCAGCATTTT; cdr3_aa: CSAVQGASNQPQHF
j_call: TRBJ2-5; clone_size: many; v_call: TRBV30; d_call: TRBD2; cdr3_nt: TGTGCCTGGAGCGGACTAGCGGCGGAGACCCAGTACTTC; cdr3_aa: CAWSGLAAETQYF
j_call: TRBJ2-3; clone_size: .; v_call: TRBV20-1; d_call: TRBD2; cdr3_nt: TGCAGTGCCTCTAGCGGGGCCAGCACAGATACGCAGTATTTT; cdr3_aa: CSASSGASTDTQYF
j_call: TRBJ2-7; clone_size: .; v_call: TRBV5-1; d_call: .; cdr3_nt: TGCGCCAGCAGCTTGGCCCCGGGGGCTGGGTACGAGCAGTACTTC; cdr3_aa: CASSLAPGAGYEQYF